The 16 T cell receptor beta chains listed next were all sequenced from one sample in a study of PD-L1 blockade in urothelial cancer. Time point denoted: pretreatment peripheral blood. Produced via immunoSEQ multiplex PCR; TCRdb's table is partial and in-frame only. The sample holds 45,000 to 60,000 clones, 75% to 85% seen once. The source material was PBMCs, sampled around atezolizumab (anti-PD-L1) treatment. The source of these receptors is a man over 45 with urothelial cancer.

This chain joins TRBV19 and TRBJ2-6, with D possibly being TRBD1 (6 bases). There are 16 residues in the CDR3. V dropped 1 base and J dropped 2 bases, with 9 bases sitting between them. Per germline, CDR1 LNHDA and CDR2 SQIVND (reference sequence). As DNA, the CDR3 is TGTGCCAGTAGTATAGGCCACAGGGCTGGGGCCAACGTCCTGACTTTC. Amino acid sequence: CASSIGHRAGANVLTF.

The V call is TRBV10-3, the J call TRBJ2-7; 11 nucleotides match TRBD1. Trimming at V came to 2 bases and at J to 2 bases, leaving 2 bases not matched to a gene. CDR1 ENHRY and CDR2 SYGVKD come from the germline V gene. This CDR3 is built from 15 residues. The CDR3 DNA reads as TGTGCCATCAGTGAGCGGGGACAGGGGGCCTACGAGCAGTACGTC. Amino acids: CAISERGQGAYEQYV.

CDR3 sequence: CASSDSPRSSYNEQFF. For the CDR3, the DNA is TGTGCCAGCAGTGACTCCCCTAGGAGCTCCTACAATGAGCAGTTCTTC. The chain carries TRBV6-4 and TRBJ2-1; D is undetermined. V lost 0 bases, J lost 0 bases, and 9 bases lay in between. The germline V gene encodes CDR1 MRHNA and CDR2 SNTAGT. The CDR3 totals 16 residues.

The chain carries TRBV5-1 and TRBJ2-3; 10 bases are shared with TRBD2. The CDR3 loop spans 15 amino acids. Per the germline V gene, CDR1 is SGHRS and CDR2 is YFSETQ. V gave up 2 bases and J gave up 0 bases; unmatched junction bases: 0. The CDR3 spells CASSLAGGSTDTQYF. CDR3 nucleotide sequence: TGCGCCAGCAGCTTAGCGGGGGGGAGCACAGATACGCAGTATTTT.

As concerns this clone: The sample contains more than one DNA sequence encoding this CDR3. V and J are TRBV5-1 and TRBJ2-5; D uncertain. V dropped 0 bases and J dropped 2 bases, with 8 bases sitting between them. Germline V gene data show CDR1 as SGHRS and CDR2 as YFSETQ. The CDR3 has 14 residues. The CDR3 region is CASSLARGQETQYF. Here the CDR3 DNA reads TGCGCCAGCAGCTTGGCTCGCGGTCAAGAGACCCAGTACTTC.

The chain carries TRBV7-9 and TRBJ2-7, with D maybe TRBD2 (6 bases). The CDR3 sequence is 14 residues long. The V and J ends lost 8 bases and 4 bases respectively, with 18 bases between them. The germline gives CDR1 SEHNR, CDR2 FQNEAQ (reference sequence). The CDR3 protein is CASFEAGFSYEQYF. The CDR3 coding sequence is TGTGCCAGCTTTGAGGCGGGGTTTTCTTACGAGCAGTACTTC.

The J gene is TRBJ2-1, the V gene TRBV28; D gene unclear. Germline V gene data show CDR1 as MDHEN and CDR2 as SYDVKM. V was pared by 5 bases and J by 0 bases, with 14 bases between. The length of the CDR3 is 16 residues. The CDR3 nucleotides are TGTGCCAGCAGTGGGCCCTTGGGCCTCTCCTACAATGAGCAGTTCTTC. It yields the protein CASSGPLGLSYNEQFF.

The DNA for the CDR3 is TGTGCCAGCAGCTTAACCAGGGGTGTGGGTCACACTGAAGCTTTCTTT. Protein product: CASSLTRGVGHTEAFF. V and J are TRBV5-8 and TRBJ1-1; D is perhaps TRBD1 (6 bases). The CDR3 has 16 amino acids. CDR1 is SGHTS and CDR2 is YDEGEE in the germline V gene. The V end was cut by 2 bases, the J end by 3 bases, with 17 bases between.

The sample holds one count of this clone. The V gene is TRBV4-1, the J gene TRBJ2-1; 7 bases map to TRBD2. The CDR3 contains 16 residues. Germline CDR1 and CDR2: MGHRA and YSYEKL. Losses at the gene ends were 1 base for V and 1 base for J; bases not matched to a gene: 4. The CDR3 coding sequence is TGCGCCAGCAGCCAAGGAGGGAGGGGATCCTACAATGAGCAGTTCTTC. This sequence encodes CASSQGGRGSYNEQFF.

This clone was picked up a small number of times. This rearrangement joins TRBV18 to TRBJ1-5; 9 positions agree with TRBD1. The germline CDR1 and CDR2 sequences are KGHSH and LQKENI. The CDR3 loop spans 15 amino acids. Unmatched junction bases numbered 5, after V lost 4 bases and J lost 4 bases. Written as DNA, the CDR3 is TGTGCCAGCTCACTCCGGACAGGGGAGAATCAGCCCCAGCATTTT. It is translated as CASSLRTGENQPQHF.

The chain is built from TRBV2 and TRBJ1-1, with D hard to call. Germline CDR1 and CDR2: SNHLY and FYNNEI. This CDR3 region has 13 residues. V lost 6 bases, J lost 5 bases, and 13 bases lay in between. CDR3: CASRRIAGTEAFF. CDR3 nucleotides: TGTGCCAGCAGACGGATAGCCGGGACTGAAGCTTTCTTT.

This sequence joins TRBV4-2 and TRBJ1-5; the D gene is possibly TRBD1 (5 bases). The CDR3 sequence is 16 residues long. V gave up 0 bases and J gave up 6 bases, with 15 bases separating them. Germline loops: CDR1 LGHNA, CDR2 YNFKEQ. In DNA, the CDR3 is TGTGCCAGCAGCCAAGACAGTTGGACCGGGGGTCAGCCCCAGCATTTT. Protein product: CASSQDSWTGGQPQHF.

This clone has just one count. The chain joins TRBV11-2 to TRBJ2-1; the match to TRBD1 covers 9 bases. Germline CDR1 SGHAT, CDR2 FQNNGV. Trimming at V came to 6 bases and at J to 15 bases, leaving 15 bases not matched to a gene. The CDR3 spans 14 residues. For the CDR3, the DNA is TGTGCCAGCAGTATAACGGGACAGGGCGATCGTCCGTTCTTC. Translated: CASSITGQGDRPFF.

The J gene is TRBJ2-3, the V gene TRBV29-1; TRBD2 agrees at 7 bases. Trimming cost V 4 bases and J 5 bases; bases outside gene matches: 12. CDR3 length: 15 amino acids. Germline loops: CDR1 SQVTM, CDR2 ANQGSEA. CDR3 sequence reads: CSVGGEGSGGDTQYF. The DNA for the CDR3 is TGCAGCGTTGGGGGGGAGGGATCCGGGGGAGATACGCAGTATTTT.

The V call is TRBV27, the J call TRBJ2-1, with 8 bases fitting TRBD2. V shed 11 bases and J 10 bases; nucleotides not matched to a gene: 7. This CDR3 is built from 11 residues. CDR1 and CDR2 (germline): MNHEY, SMNVEV (reference sequence). CDR3 DNA: TGTGCCGCCGGGGGGGCGAGGGAGCAGTTCTTC. The encoded protein is CAAGGAREQFF.

This rearrangement joins TRBV4-1 to TRBJ1-5; D gene uncertain. Trimming removed 0 bases from V and 11 bases from J, with 17 bases in between. This CDR3 is built from 15 residues. CDR1 is MGHRA, CDR2 YSYEKL, per germline. CDR3 protein: CASSQEDGGPRAQHF. The CDR3 DNA reads as TGCGCCAGCAGCCAAGAGGACGGAGGTCCGAGGGCCCAGCATTTT.